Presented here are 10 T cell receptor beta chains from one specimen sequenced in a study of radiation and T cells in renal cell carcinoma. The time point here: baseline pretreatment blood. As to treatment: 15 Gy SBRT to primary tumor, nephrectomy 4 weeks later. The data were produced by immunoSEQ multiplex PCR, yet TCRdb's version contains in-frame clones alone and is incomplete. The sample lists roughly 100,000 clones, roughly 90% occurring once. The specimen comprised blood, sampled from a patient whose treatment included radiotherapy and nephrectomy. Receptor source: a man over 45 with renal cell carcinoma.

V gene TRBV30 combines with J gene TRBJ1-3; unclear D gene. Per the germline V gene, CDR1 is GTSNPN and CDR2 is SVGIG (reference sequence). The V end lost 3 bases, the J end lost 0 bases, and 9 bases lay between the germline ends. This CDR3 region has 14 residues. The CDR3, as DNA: TGTGCCTGGAGCATTATGAGCTCTGGAAACACCATATATTTT. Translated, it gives CAWSIMSSGNTIYF.

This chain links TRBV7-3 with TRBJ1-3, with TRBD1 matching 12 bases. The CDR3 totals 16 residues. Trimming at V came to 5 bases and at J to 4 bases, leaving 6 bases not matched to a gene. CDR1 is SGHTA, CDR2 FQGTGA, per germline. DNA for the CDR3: TGTGCCAGCAGCCCGGGACAGGGGGCGGAAGGAAACACCATATATTTT. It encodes CASSPGQGAEGNTIYF.

CDR3 in amino acids: CASSQVTGGVNSPLHF. CDR3 DNA: TGCGCCAGCAGCCAAGTTACGGGGGGCGTTAATTCACCCCTCCACTTT. This rearrangement joins TRBV4-1 to TRBJ1-6; maybe TRBD1 (6 bases). The ends were cut back, 1 base at V and 6 bases at J, with 13 bases in the middle. CDR3 size: 16 residues. Germline assignment: CDR1 MGHRA and CDR2 YSYEKL.

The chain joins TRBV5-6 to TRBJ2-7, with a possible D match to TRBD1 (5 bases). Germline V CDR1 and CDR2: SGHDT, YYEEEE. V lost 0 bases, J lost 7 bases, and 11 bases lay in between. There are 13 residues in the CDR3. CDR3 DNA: TGTGCCAGCAGCTTGGAGGGGCTTGTAGAGCAGTACTTC. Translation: CASSLEGLVEQYF.

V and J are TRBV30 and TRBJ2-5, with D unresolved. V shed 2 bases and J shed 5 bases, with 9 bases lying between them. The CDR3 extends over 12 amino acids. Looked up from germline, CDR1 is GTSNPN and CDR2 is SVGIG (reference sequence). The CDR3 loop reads CAWSYRIETQYF. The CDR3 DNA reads TGTGCCTGGAGTTACAGAATCGAGACCCAGTACTTC. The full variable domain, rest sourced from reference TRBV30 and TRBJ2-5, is SQTIHQWPATLVQPVGSPLSLECTVEGTSNPNLYWYRQAAGRGLQLLFYSVGIGQISSEVPQNLSASRPQDRQFILSSKKLLLSDSGFYLCAWSYRIETQYFGPGTRLLVL.

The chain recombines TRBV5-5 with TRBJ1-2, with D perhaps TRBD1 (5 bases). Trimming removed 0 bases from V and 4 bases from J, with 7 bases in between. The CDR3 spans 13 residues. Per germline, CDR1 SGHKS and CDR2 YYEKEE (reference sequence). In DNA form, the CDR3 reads TGTGCCAGCAGCTTGGGCGGGGCCTATGGCTACACCTTC. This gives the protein CASSLGGAYGYTF. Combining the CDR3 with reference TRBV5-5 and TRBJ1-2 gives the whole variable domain DAGVTQSPTHLIKTRGQQVTLRCSPISGHKSVSWYQQVLGQGPQFIFQYYEKEERGRGNFPDRFSARQFPNYSSELNVNALLLGDSALYLCASSLGGAYGYTFGSGTRLTVV.

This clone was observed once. CDR3: CASSVARSSYNEQFF. For the CDR3, the DNA is TGTGCCAGCAGCGTTGCAAGGAGCTCCTACAATGAGCAGTTCTTC. The rearrangement joins TRBV9 to TRBJ2-1; no firm D call. Between the trimmed V and J ends, which lost 2 bases and 0 bases, there was a span of 9 bases. This CDR3 is built from 15 residues. Germline V lookup: CDR1 SGDLS, CDR2 YYNGEE. Drawing the rest from reference TRBV9 and TRBJ2-1, the complete variable domain is DSGVTQTPKHLITATGQRVTLRCSPRSGDLSVYWYQQSLDQGLQFLIQYYNGEERAKGNILERFSAQQFPDLHSELNLSSLELGDSALYFCASSVARSSYNEQFFGPGTRLTVL.

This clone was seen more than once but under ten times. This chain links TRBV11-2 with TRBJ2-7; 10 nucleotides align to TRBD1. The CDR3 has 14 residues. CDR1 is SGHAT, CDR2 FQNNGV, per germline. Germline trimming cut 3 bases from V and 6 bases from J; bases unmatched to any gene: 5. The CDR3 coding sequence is TGTGCCAGCAGCTTGGGACAGGGGTTTTCCGAGCAGTACTTC. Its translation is CASSLGQGFSEQYF.

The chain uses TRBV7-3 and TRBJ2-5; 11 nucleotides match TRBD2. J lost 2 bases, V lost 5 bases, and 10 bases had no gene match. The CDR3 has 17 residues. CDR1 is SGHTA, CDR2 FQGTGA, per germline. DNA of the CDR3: TGTGCCAGCAGCCTTACCCATAGCGGGGGGGCGCAAGAGACCCAGTACTTC. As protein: CASSLTHSGGAQETQYF.

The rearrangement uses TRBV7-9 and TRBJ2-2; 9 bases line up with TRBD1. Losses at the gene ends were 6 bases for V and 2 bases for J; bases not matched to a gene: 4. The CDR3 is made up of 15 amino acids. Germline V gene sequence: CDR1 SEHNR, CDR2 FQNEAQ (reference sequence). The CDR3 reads CASSPQGANTGELFF. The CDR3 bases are TGTGCCAGCAGTCCACAGGGGGCCAACACCGGGGAGCTGTTTTTT.